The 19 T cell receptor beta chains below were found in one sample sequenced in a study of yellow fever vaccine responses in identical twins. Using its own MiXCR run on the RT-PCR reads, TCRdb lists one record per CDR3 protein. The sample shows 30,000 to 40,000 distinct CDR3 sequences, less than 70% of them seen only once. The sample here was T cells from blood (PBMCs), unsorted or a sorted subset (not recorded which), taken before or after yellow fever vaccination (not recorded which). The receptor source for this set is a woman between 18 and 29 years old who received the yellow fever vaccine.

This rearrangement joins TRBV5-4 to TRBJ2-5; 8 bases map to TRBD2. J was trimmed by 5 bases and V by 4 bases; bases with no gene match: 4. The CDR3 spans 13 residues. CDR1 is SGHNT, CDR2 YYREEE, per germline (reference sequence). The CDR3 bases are TGTGCCAGCAGCCGGGGGGGCCCCGAGACCCAGTACTTC. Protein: CASSRGGPETQYF.

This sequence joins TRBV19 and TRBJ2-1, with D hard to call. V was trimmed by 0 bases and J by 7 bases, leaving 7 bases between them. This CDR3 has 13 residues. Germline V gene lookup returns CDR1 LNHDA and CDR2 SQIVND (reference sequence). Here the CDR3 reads CASSIDLGNEQFF. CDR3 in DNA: TGTGCCAGTAGTATAGATCTCGGTAATGAGCAGTTCTTC.

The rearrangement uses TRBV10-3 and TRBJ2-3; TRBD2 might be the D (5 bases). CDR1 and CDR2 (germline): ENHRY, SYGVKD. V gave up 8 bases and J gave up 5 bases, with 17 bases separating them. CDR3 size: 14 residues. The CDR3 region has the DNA TGTGCCATCCGCGGACTTTCCCTGGGAGATACGCAGTATTTT. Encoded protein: CAIRGLSLGDTQYF.

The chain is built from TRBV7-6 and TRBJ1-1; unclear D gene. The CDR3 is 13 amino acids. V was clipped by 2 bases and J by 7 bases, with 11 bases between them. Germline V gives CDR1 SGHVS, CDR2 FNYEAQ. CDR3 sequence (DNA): TGTGCCAGCAGCTTATTGGGCGGCTTTGAAGCTTTCTTT. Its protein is CASSLLGGFEAFF.

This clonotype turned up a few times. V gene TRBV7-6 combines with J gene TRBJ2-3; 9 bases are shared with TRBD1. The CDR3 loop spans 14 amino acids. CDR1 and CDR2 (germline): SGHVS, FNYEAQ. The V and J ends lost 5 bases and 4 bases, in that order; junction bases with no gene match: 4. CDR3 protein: CASSPRTGADTQYF. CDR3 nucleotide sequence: TGTGCCAGCAGCCCCAGGACAGGGGCAGATACGCAGTATTTT.

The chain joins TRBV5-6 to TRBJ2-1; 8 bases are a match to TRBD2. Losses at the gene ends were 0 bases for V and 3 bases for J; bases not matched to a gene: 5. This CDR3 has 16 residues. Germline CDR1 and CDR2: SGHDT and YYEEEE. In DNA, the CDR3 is TGTGCCAGCAGCTTGGTAGAGGCGGGGGGCTACAATGAGCAGTTCTTC. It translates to CASSLVEAGGYNEQFF.

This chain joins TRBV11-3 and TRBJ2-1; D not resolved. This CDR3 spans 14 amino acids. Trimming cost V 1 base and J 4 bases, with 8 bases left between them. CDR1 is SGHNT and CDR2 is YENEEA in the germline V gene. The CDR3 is CASSLVSFYNEQFF. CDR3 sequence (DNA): TGTGCCAGCAGCTTAGTTAGCTTTTACAATGAGCAGTTCTTC.

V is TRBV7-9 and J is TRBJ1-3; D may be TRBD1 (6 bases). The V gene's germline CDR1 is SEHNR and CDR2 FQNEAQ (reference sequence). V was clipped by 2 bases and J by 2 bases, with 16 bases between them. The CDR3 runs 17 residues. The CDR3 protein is CASSLPRQGLAGNTIYF. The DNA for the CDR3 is TGTGCCAGCAGCTTACCGAGGCAGGGGCTCGCTGGAAACACCATATATTTT. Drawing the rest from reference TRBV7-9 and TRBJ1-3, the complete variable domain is DTGVSQNPRHKITKRGQNVTFRCDPISEHNRLYWYRQTLGQGPEFLTYFQNEAQLEKSRLLSDRFSAERPKGSFSTLEIQRTEQGDSAMYLCASSLPRQGLAGNTIYFGEGSWLTVV.

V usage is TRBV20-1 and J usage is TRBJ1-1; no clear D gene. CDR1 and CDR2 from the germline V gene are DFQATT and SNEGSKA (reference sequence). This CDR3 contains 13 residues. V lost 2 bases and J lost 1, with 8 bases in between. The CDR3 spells CSARSRPNTEAFF. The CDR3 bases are TGCAGTGCTAGAAGCAGACCGAACACTGAAGCTTTCTTT.

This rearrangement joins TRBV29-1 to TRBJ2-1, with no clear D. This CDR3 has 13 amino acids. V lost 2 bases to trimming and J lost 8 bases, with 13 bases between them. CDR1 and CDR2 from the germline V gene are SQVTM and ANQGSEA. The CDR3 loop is CSVESNPGDEQFF. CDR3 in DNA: TGCAGCGTTGAATCGAACCCTGGAGATGAGCAGTTCTTC.

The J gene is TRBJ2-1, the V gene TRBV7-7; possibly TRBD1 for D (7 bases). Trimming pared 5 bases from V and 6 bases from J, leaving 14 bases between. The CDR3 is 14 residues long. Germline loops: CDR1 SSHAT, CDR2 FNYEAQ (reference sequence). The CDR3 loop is CASSHRGAGNEQFF. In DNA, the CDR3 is TGTGCCAGCAGCCACAGGGGAGCGGGCAATGAGCAGTTCTTC. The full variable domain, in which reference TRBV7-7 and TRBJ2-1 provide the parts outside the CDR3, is GAGVSQSPRYKVTKRGQDVTLRCDPISSHATLYWYQQALGQGPEFLTYFNYEAQPDKSGLPSDRFSAERPEGSISTLTIQRTEQRDSAMYRCASSHRGAGNEQFFGPGTRLTVL.

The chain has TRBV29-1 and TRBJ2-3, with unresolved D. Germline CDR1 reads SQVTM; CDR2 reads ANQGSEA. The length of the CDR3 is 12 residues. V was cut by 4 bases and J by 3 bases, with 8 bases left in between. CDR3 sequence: CSVVRVTDTQYF. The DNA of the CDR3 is TGCAGCGTTGTACGGGTTACAGATACGCAGTATTTT.

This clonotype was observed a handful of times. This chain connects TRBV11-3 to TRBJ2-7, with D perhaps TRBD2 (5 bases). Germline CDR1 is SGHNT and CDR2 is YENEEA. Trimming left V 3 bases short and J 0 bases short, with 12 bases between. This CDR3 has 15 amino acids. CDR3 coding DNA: TGTGCCAGCAGCTTGGTAGGACTGCTCTCCTACGAGCAGTACTTC. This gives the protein CASSLVGLLSYEQYF.

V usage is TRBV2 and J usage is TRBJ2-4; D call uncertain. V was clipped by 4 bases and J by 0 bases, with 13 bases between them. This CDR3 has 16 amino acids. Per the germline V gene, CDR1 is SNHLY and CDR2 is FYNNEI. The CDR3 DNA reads TGTGCCAGCAGTGGACTGTCTACTCTAGCCAAAAACATTCAGTACTTC. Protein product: CASSGLSTLAKNIQYF.

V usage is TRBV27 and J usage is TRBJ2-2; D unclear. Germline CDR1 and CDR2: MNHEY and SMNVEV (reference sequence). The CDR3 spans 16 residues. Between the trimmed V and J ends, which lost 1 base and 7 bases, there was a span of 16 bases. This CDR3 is CASSLYVQGLDGELFF. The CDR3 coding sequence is TGTGCCAGCAGTTTATACGTTCAAGGGTTGGACGGGGAGCTGTTTTTT.

In DNA, the CDR3 is TGTGCCAGCGAGGGACAGGGGCTATATGAGCAGTTCTTC. Residues: CASEGQGLYEQFF. This chain connects TRBV6-1 to TRBJ2-1, with TRBD1 matching 10 bases. The CDR3 totals 13 residues. V trimming: 8 bases; J trimming: 8 bases; junction bases outside the gene matches: 6. Germline values: CDR1 MNHNS, CDR2 SASEGT.

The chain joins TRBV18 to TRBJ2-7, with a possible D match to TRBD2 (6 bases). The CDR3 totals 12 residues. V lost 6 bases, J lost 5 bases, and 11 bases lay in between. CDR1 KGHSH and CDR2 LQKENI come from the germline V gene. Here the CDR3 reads CASSVRTNEQYF. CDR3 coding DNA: TGTGCCAGCTCGGTTAGGACTAACGAGCAGTACTTC.

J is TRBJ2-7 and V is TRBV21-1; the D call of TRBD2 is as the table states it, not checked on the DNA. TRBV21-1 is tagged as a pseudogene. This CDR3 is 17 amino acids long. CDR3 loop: CASSPKVDCAVSYEQYV. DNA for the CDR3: TGTGCCAGCAGCCCCAAGGTGGACTGTGCTGTCTCCTACGAGCAGTACGTC.

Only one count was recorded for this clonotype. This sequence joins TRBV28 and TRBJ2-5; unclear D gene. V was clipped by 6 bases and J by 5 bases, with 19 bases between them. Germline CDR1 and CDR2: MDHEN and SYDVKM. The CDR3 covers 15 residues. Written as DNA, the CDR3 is TGTGCCAGCAGCGCCTCACACGTCCCTCGGGAGACCCAGTACTTC. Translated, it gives CASSASHVPRETQYF. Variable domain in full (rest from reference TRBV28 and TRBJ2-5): DVKVTQSSRYLVKRTGEKVFLECVQDMDHENMFWYRQDPGLGLRLIYFSYDVKMKEKGDIPEGYSVSREKKERFSLILESASTNQTSMYLCASSASHVPRETQYFGPGTRLLVL.